The clone carrying this T cell receptor (beta chain) was found once. These data originate in a study of OX40 agonist ivuxolimab in advanced cancers. Study-level information: Ivuxolimab, an antibody acting as an agonist of OX40 (CD134), was used to treat patients. A mean age of 60 years, range about 23 to 90, was recorded, and approximately 85% were male.

The V and J ends lost 2 bases and 4 bases respectively, with 12 bases between them. Germline-derived CDR1 and CDR2 are MNHEY and SMNVEV (reference sequence). The CDR3 extends over 15 amino acids. Sequenced by immunoSEQ multiplex PCR; TCRdb stores in-frame clones only, minus some. The sample shows 50,000 to 65,000 clones, 80% to 95% of them seen only once. Specimen: CD4+ or CD8+ T cells sorted from blood, collected in a trial of the OX40 agonist ivuxolimab. This clonotype originated in an adult with an advanced solid tumor such as melanoma, head and neck, liver or kidney cancer. The chain has TRBV27 and TRBJ2-1; perhaps TRBD2 as D (6 bases). CDR3 DNA: TGTGCCAGCAGTTTACTCGCGGGGATTTACAATGAGCAGTTCTTC. Translated: CASSLLAGIYNEQFF.